A selection of T cell receptor beta chains follows, all from one sample in a study of T cell responses to AZD1222 COVID-19 vaccine. Only in-frame clones appear in the TCRdb table, and some are missing; sequencing was by immunoSEQ multiplex PCR. This sample carries under 200,000 clones, 80% to 95% of them seen once, and the ten largest clones take about 3.9%. Sequenced material: peripheral blood, taken on day 0 of AZD1222 vaccination. The receptor source for this set is an adult in good health. The CDR3 runs from the conserved cysteine through the conserved F or W. The order of the fields is CDR3 length, J gene, V gene, clone size, D gene, CDR3 DNA, CDR3 protein. A D gene is named only where the DNA matches it firmly. Some rows mark clone size as missing; the rest say once, few, many or name a class of expanded clone.

>12|TRBJ2-7|TRBV11-3|once|-
TGTGCCGACTCGGGACACTTCTACGAGCAGTACTTC
CADSGHFYEQYF
>16|TRBJ2-7|TRBV15|once|TRBD1
TGTGCCACCAGCAGGGGGGACAGGGCCCTCTCCTACGAGCAGTACTTC
CATSRGDRALSYEQYF
>17|TRBJ1-4|TRBV18|-|TRBD1
TGTGCCAGCTCACCCGGGACAGGCCTATCAACTAATGAAAAACTGTTTTTT
CASSPGTGLSTNEKLFF
>12|TRBJ2-3|TRBV5-1|-|-
TGCGCCAGCACCTCAGAGGCAGATACGCAGTATTTT
CASTSEADTQYF
>14|TRBJ1-2|TRBV11-2|-|TRBD1
TGTGCCAGCAGCCACATAGGACAGGGCGATGGCTACACCTTC
CASSHIGQGDGYTF
>12|TRBJ2-2|TRBV29-1|-|-
TGCAGCGTTGAGACCTCCACCGGGGAGCTGTTTTTT
CSVETSTGELFF
>17|TRBJ2-3|TRBV3-1/TRBV3-2|-|TRBD2
TGTGCCAGCAGCCAAGGGTTACCGGGACTAGCGAGAGATACGCAGTATTTT
CASSQGLPGLARDTQYF
>14|TRBJ1-5|TRBV28|-|-
TGTGCCAGCAGTGTGACACAGGGTAATCAGCCCCAGCATTTT
CASSVTQGNQPQHF
>16|TRBJ1-4|TRBV6-1|-|TRBD1
TGTGCCAGCAGTGAAGTAGTGGGACAGGGTGGCGAAAAACTGTTTTTT
CASSEVVGQGGEKLFF
>16|TRBJ2-1|TRBV19|-|-
TGTGCCAGTAGTATCAGCTCGAGCGTCACCGTTATGGGGCAGTTCTTC
CASSISSSVTVMGQFF
>16|TRBJ2-7|TRBV7-4|-|TRBD2
TGTGCCAGCAGCGCAATTATACGACTAGCGGATTACGAGCAGTACTTC
CASSAIIRLADYEQYF
>16|TRBJ1-6|TRBV5-1|-|TRBD1
TGCGCCAGCAGCTTGGCGCCACAGGGGGGGAATTCACCCCTCCACTTT
CASSLAPQGGNSPLHF
>12|TRBJ1-2|TRBV11-3|-|-
TGTGCCAGCAACTGTTTGTCTCATGGCTACACCTTC
CASNCLSHGYTF
>15|TRBJ2-5|TRBV29-1|-|TRBD2
TGCAGCGTTACTCGTGGCCTAGCGGGGGAAGAGACCCAGTACTTC
CSVTRGLAGEETQYF
>16|TRBJ1-5|TRBV29-1|-|TRBD1
TGCAGCGTTGTGGACAGGGAGGGTTGGGGCAATCAGCCCCAGCATTTT
CSVVDREGWGNQPQHF
>13|TRBJ2-2|TRBV11-2|-|-
TGTGCCAGCAGCTTTATCGGGGCCGGGGAGCTGTTTTTT
CASSFIGAGELFF
>18|TRBJ2-1|TRBV5-4|-|TRBD2
TGTGCCAGCAGCCTAGCTCTAGGTGGGGGAGGGCCTTACAATGAGCAGTTCTTC
CASSLALGGGGPYNEQFF